These T cell receptor beta chains were read from a single sample in a study of blood T cell repertoires in COVID-19. The assay was immunoSEQ multiplex PCR, and TCRdb's table has in-frame clones only and misses some. Counted here are fewer than 120,000 clones, over 60% occurring once; the ten biggest clones make up around 4%. The sample consisted of peripheral blood. These receptors all come from a woman aged 80 or over with acute or convalescent COVID-19. Both conserved end residues are part of each CDR3. Fields, in order: V gene, J gene, clone size, CDR3 protein. Expanded clones get a size class; other rows say once, few or many, or leave the size out.

>TRBV30|TRBJ1-2|few
CAWRATGSSGYTF
>TRBV19|TRBJ2-2|NA
CASSISGYDRVGRWVGELFF
>TRBV5-4|TRBJ2-1|few
CASSPLTSSSYNEQFF
>TRBV10-3|TRBJ2-7|NA
CAISGKGTGGTDEQYF
>TRBV19|TRBJ1-5|NA
CASSTTGGNQPQHF
>TRBV14|TRBJ2-1|NA
CASSQALAGGSNEQFF
>TRBV3-1/TRBV3-2|TRBJ2-2|NA
CASSPGLAATGELFF
>TRBV19|TRBJ1-5|NA
CASSGPRDREKQPQHF
>TRBV6-1|TRBJ1-3|NA
CASSDTGAGNTIYF
>TRBV3-1/TRBV3-2|TRBJ2-7|once
CASSRNYEQYF
>TRBV19|TRBJ2-1|NA
CASSPLAGAYEQFF
>TRBV4-3|TRBJ2-7|NA
CASSQRSGSREQYF
>TRBV2|TRBJ1-6|NA
CASSGDRGLGSPLHF
>TRBV4-2|TRBJ2-5|NA
CASSQEGAGETQYF
>TRBV30|TRBJ2-5|NA
CAWSTGGYQETQYF
>TRBV7-9|TRBJ1-2|few
CASSLVAGGNYGYTF
>TRBV27|TRBJ1-1|NA
CASTTTTGAITEAFF
>TRBV6-5|TRBJ1-5|NA
CASSTLSNQPQHF
>TRBV10-3|TRBJ2-3|NA
CAIRAAGGETGDTQYF
>TRBV4-3|TRBJ1-4|NA
CASSPLGNGGGEKLFF
>TRBV3-1/TRBV3-2|TRBJ2-2|NA
CASSLGLAGTTNTGELFF
>TRBV5-4|TRBJ2-1|NA
CASSPGGASGGAAVQFF
>TRBV14|TRBJ2-5|NA
CASSQRAGNAETQYF
>TRBV6-1|TRBJ1-2|NA
CASSPRVDGNGYTF
>TRBV2|TRBJ1-5|NA
CASNMGRGGNQPQHF
>TRBV7-2|TRBJ1-1|NA
CASSSYSKSQNTEAFF
>TRBV5-1|TRBJ2-6|NA
CASSSDGGALGANVLTF
>TRBV29-1|TRBJ2-7|NA
CSVDAGTYEQYF
>TRBV7-6|TRBJ2-7|NA
CASSLASGGWDEQYF
>TRBV5-1|TRBJ2-2|NA
CASSSGQNTGELFF
>TRBV5-4|TRBJ2-7|once
CASSLRQGGPYEQYF
>TRBV5-1|TRBJ2-4|NA
CASSLGPRAGGKNIQYF
>TRBV5-4|TRBJ1-2|NA
CASSLAGLNGYTF
>TRBV7-2|TRBJ1-5|NA
CASSKGQVVQPQHF
>TRBV30|TRBJ1-1|NA
CAWNQQGWNTEAFF
>TRBV2|TRBJ2-2|NA
CASSGGQLNTGELFF
>TRBV7-9|TRBJ2-3|NA
CASSLGALAVNTDTQYF
>TRBV5-1|TRBJ2-5|NA
CASSLPREAETQYF
>TRBV6-5|TRBJ2-7|NA
CASSLTSGGLYEQYF
>TRBV3-1/TRBV3-2|TRBJ2-2|NA
CASSHGQGAGTGELFF
>TRBV28|TRBJ2-5|NA
CASSRTGTGGPYQETQYF
>TRBV2|TRBJ1-1|NA
CASMSLMNTEAFF
>TRBV6-1|TRBJ2-7|NA
CASSETPGTAKQYF
>TRBV5-6|TRBJ2-4|NA
CASSPRRTNLAKNIQYF
>TRBV24-1|TRBJ2-1|NA
CATSSSFGTSGVNEQFF
>TRBV6-5|TRBJ2-2|few
CASSSHRGSTGELFF